The TCR beta chain under discussion was sequenced for a study of T cell responses to AZD1222 COVID-19 vaccine. As regards this clone: Its antigen is not known.

Findings and caveats of the study: Nearly half of spike-specific TCRs reportedly target unmutated variant regions. CD4 TCRs associated with vaccination spanned spike, dominating at 160-218 and 743-854. The donor cohort was predominantly white British with a female majority, and clonal diversity may have been underestimated.

Method: immunoSEQ multiplex PCR; TCRdb's copy keeps in-frame clones and lacks some. Of some 130,000 clones in the sample, around 89% are singletons; the top ten hold 9.5%. Germline V gives CDR1 LGHNA, CDR2 YNFKEQ. Trimming took off 1 base at V and 5 bases at J, with 7 bases between the two ends. The CDR3 has 13 residues. The rearrangement links TRBV4-2 to TRBJ2-3, with D unresolved. The source was peripheral blood, collected 28 days after the second AZD1222 dose. The clonotype comes from an adult who received the AZD1222 COVID-19 vaccine. Here the CDR3 reads CASSQAPEDTQYF. CDR3 in DNA: TGTGCCAGCAGCCAAGCCCCTGAAGATACGCAGTATTTT.